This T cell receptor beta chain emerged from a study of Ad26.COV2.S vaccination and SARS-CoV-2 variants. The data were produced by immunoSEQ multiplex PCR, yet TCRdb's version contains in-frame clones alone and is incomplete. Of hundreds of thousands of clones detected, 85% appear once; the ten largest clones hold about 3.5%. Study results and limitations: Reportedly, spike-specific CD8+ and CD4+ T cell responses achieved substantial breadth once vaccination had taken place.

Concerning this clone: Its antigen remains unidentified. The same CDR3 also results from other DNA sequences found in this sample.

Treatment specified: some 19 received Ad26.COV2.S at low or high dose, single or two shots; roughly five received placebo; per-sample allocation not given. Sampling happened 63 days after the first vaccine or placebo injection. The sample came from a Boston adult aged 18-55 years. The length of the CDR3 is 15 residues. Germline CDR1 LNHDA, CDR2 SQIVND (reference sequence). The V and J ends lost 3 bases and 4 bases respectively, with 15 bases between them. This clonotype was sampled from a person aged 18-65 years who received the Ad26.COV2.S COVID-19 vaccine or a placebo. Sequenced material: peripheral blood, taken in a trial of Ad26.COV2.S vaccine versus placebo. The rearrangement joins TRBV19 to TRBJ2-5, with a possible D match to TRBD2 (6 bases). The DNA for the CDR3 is TGTGCCAGTAGTATCGGAGGGGCGCGCGGAGAGACCCAGTACTTC. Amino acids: CASSIGGARGETQYF. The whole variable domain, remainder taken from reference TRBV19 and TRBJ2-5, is DGGITQSPKYLFRKEGQNVTLSCEQNLNHDAMYWYRQDPGQGLRLIYYSQIVNDFQKGDIAEGYSVSREKKESFPLTVTSAQKNPTAFYLCASSIGGARGETQYFGPGTRLLVL.